This T cell receptor beta chain derives from a study of Graves' ophthalmopathy and Graves' hyperthyroidism. RNA transcripts served as template for amplifying TCR beta CDR3 sequences. Second-round multiplex PCR came after a first-round RT-PCR that employed HTBI primers. TCRdb used MiXCR to reprocess the multiplex PCR reads, holding one entry per CDR3 protein. The sample holds a few hundred thousand distinct CDR3 sequences, approximately 37% seen once. This clonotype occurred once. The V gene's germline CDR1 is SNHLY and CDR2 FYNNEI. Deletions cut 2 bases from V and 7 bases from J, with 8 bases between. The CDR3 spans 13 residues.

Input material: peripheral blood or thyroid tissue (not recorded which). The clonotype originates from an adult man with Graves' hyperthyroidism. The rearrangement uses TRBV2 and TRBJ2-2; D is ambiguous. The CDR3: CASSETASGELFF. The DNA for the CDR3 is TGTGCCAGCAGTGAAACGGCTAGCGGGGAGCTGTTTTTT.